The 18 T cell receptor beta chains listed next were all sequenced from one sample in a study of T cell repertoires in cytomegalovirus infection. The antigens of these receptors remain unknown. TCRdb fed the reads into MiXCR, producing one record per CDR3 protein. Among 50,000 or so distinct CDR3 sequences listed, roughly 18% were seen once. Source: CD8+ T cells from cultured PBMCs, taken from culture after CMV antigen stimulation. The receptors shown here come from a human donor in good health (CMV status not recorded). Some clones in this sample may be carry-over from other donors' samples.

The sample holds many counts of this clonotype. The V gene is TRBV7-9, the J gene TRBJ2-5; D might be TRBD2 (6 bases). The CDR3 runs to 16 residues. Between the trimmed V and J ends, which lost 3 bases and 2 bases, there was a span of 16 bases. From germline, CDR1 is SEHNR and CDR2 FQNEAQ (reference sequence). DNA of the CDR3: TGTGCCAGCAGCTTTAGTACTAGCCTGTCTCAAGAGACCCAGTACTTC. Residues: CASSFSTSLSQETQYF.

This clonotype has only a few counts. This chain joins TRBV7-9 and TRBJ1-3, with a tentative D call TRBD1 (6 bases). The V end was cut by 1 base, the J end by 0 bases, with 10 bases between. This CDR3 is built from 16 residues. Germline V gives CDR1 SEHNR, CDR2 FQNEAQ (reference sequence). CDR3 DNA sequence: TGTGCCAGCAGCTTAGATAGGGGGAGCTCTGGAAACACCATATATTTT. It codes for CASSLDRGSSGNTIYF.

The chain uses TRBV5-1 and TRBJ2-5, with no clear D. The CDR3 sequence is 13 residues long. CDR1 and CDR2 (germline): SGHRS, YFSETQ. V was trimmed by 4 bases and J by 2 bases, leaving 9 bases between them. As DNA, the CDR3 is TGCGCCAGCAGCGACACCAATCAAGAGACCCAGTACTTC. It translates to CASSDTNQETQYF. Full variable domain (missing parts from reference TRBV5-1 and TRBJ2-5): KAGVTQTPRYLIKTRGQQVTLSCSPISGHRSVSWYQQTPGQGLQFLFEYFSETQRNKGNFPGRFSGRQFSNSRSEMNVSTLELGDSALYLCASSDTNQETQYFGPGTRLLVL.

This clonotype has only a few counts. The chain couples TRBV6-5 to TRBJ1-2; D is unclear. CDR1 and CDR2 (germline): MNHEY, SVGAGI. There are 12 residues in the CDR3. V lost 7 bases, J lost 3 bases, and 9 bases lay in between. The CDR3 spells CASTRGDYGYTF. The CDR3 DNA reads TGTGCCAGCACTCGCGGGGACTATGGCTACACCTTC.

This clonotype was observed a few times. The chain combines TRBV27 with TRBJ2-1; D not resolved. The CDR3 has 16 residues. Germline-derived CDR1 and CDR2 are MNHEY and SMNVEV (reference sequence). The V and J ends lost 0 bases and 1 base respectively, with 10 bases between them. The CDR3 reads CASSLSNSGSYNEQFF. CDR3 sequence (DNA): TGTGCCAGCAGTTTATCGAACAGTGGGTCCTACAATGAGCAGTTCTTC.

This clonotype was seen just once. In nucleotides, the CDR3 is TGTGCCAGCAGCTCGGAACGGGGGGAGAACACCGGGGAGCTGTTTTTT. Its protein is CASSSERGENTGELFF. The chain carries TRBV7-6 and TRBJ2-2, with 7 bases that match TRBD2. Germline CDR1 and CDR2: SGHVS and FNYEAQ. The V segment lost 4 bases and the J segment 1 base; nucleotides outside the gene matches: 6. The CDR3 has 16 residues.

The chain carries TRBV20-1 and TRBJ2-5; 7 nucleotides match TRBD2. In germline, CDR1 is DFQATT, CDR2 SNEGSKA (reference sequence). J lost 3 bases, V lost 3 bases, and 1 base had no gene match. CDR3 size: 12 residues. The CDR3 nucleotides read TGCAGTGCTAGGAGCGGGGAAGAGACCCAGTACTTC. This encodes CSARSGEETQYF.

The genes are TRBV30 and TRBJ2-3, with D perhaps TRBD2 (7 bases). The CDR3 covers 14 residues. V was shortened by 6 bases and J by 6 bases, with 19 bases between the two germline ends. Per the germline V gene, CDR1 is GTSNPN and CDR2 is SVGIG (reference sequence). The CDR3 reads CACKTGGPGDTQYF. CDR3 coding DNA: TGTGCCTGTAAAACGGGGGGCCCGGGGGATACGCAGTATTTT.

J is TRBJ1-3 and V is TRBV19, with D maybe TRBD1 (6 bases). The germline V gene encodes CDR1 LNHDA and CDR2 SQIVND (reference sequence). The CDR3 loop spans 17 amino acids. V dropped 0 bases and J dropped 4 bases, with 16 bases sitting between them. The CDR3 protein is CASSIDTSSGTGNTIYF. CDR3 in DNA: TGTGCCAGTAGTATAGATACCTCTTCCGGGACAGGAAACACCATATATTTT.

The sample holds a few counts of this clonotype. The chain's CDR3 is CATSRDRGNQPQHF. In DNA, the CDR3 is TGTGCCACCAGCAGAGATAGAGGCAATCAGCCCCAGCATTTT. The V call is TRBV15, the J call TRBJ1-5; D uncertain. The CDR3 covers 14 residues. The V gene lost 0 bases and the J gene lost 2 bases, with 5 bases spanning the gap. Germline V gene data show CDR1 as LNHNV and CDR2 as YYDKDF (reference sequence).

The sample holds many counts of this clonotype. V and J are TRBV11-2 and TRBJ2-7; no reliable D call. CDR3 length: 13 amino acids. CDR1 is SGHAT and CDR2 is FQNNGV in the germline V gene. V was clipped by 0 bases and J by 5 bases, with 8 bases between them. The CDR3 region has the DNA TGTGCCAGCAGCTTAGAGCGTACCGACGAGCAGTACTTC. This gives the protein CASSLERTDEQYF.

This clonotype has at least ten counts. This chain joins TRBV7-6 and TRBJ2-5; TRBD1 agrees at 9 bases. J gave up 3 bases and V 5 bases, and 10 bases lay outside the gene matches. Germline assignment: CDR1 SGHVS and CDR2 FNYEAQ. The CDR3 length is 16 residues. The CDR3 here is CASSNQDRGGEETQYF. CDR3 nucleotide sequence: TGTGCCAGCAGCAACCAGGACAGGGGAGGCGAAGAGACCCAGTACTTC.

This chain joins TRBV2 and TRBJ2-3; D is possibly TRBD1 (5 bases). Trimming took 1 base from V and 6 from J, leaving 5 bases between them. CDR1 is SNHLY, CDR2 FYNNEI, per germline. The CDR3 length is 12 residues. This CDR3 reads CASSEEGDTQYF. The CDR3 DNA sequence: TGTGCCAGCAGTGAAGAGGGGGATACGCAGTATTTT.

Many counts were recorded for this clonotype. The chain combines TRBV27 with TRBJ1-2; TRBD1 matches 9 bases. Germline-derived CDR1 and CDR2 are MNHEY and SMNVEV (reference sequence). The CDR3 is 14 amino acids. The V segment lost 6 bases and the J segment 1 base; nucleotides outside the gene matches: 3. The CDR3 DNA is TGTGCCAGCAGGCAGACAGGGGGTAACTATGGCTACACCTTC. Translating gives CASRQTGGNYGYTF.

This clonotype has a handful of counts. V gene TRBV6-6 combines with J gene TRBJ1-2, with D uncertain. CDR1 MNHNY and CDR2 SVGAGI come from the germline V gene (reference sequence). CDR3 size: 13 residues. V was shortened by 8 bases and J by 5 bases, with 15 bases between the two germline ends. The CDR3 is CASLSANSYGYTF. Here the CDR3 DNA reads TGTGCCAGCCTTAGCGCGAACAGTTATGGCTACACCTTC.

This clonotype was observed a few times. This chain joins TRBV6-2 or TRBV6-3 and TRBJ1-5; the D is unclear. CDR1 and CDR2 (germline): MNHEY, SVGEGT. The CDR3 extends over 14 amino acids. V lost 11 bases, J lost 0 bases, and 14 bases lay in between. CDR3 coding DNA: TGTGCCTCTCAAGAGGGATATAGCAATCAGCCCCAGCATTTT. The encoded protein is CASQEGYSNQPQHF.

This clonotype came up many times. The V call is TRBV11-3, the J call TRBJ1-1; TRBD1 agrees at 8 bases. V trimming: 3 bases; J trimming: 6 bases; junction bases outside the gene matches: 3. CDR1 SGHNT and CDR2 YENEEA come from the germline V gene. The CDR3 has 13 amino acids. The CDR3 DNA follows: TGTGCCAGCAGCTTGGGGACAGGTGCTGAAGCTTTCTTT. Its translation: CASSLGTGAEAFF.

This clonotype was found a few times. This chain links TRBV15 with TRBJ2-1, with 10 bases fitting TRBD2. V shed 1 base, J shed 5 bases, and the junction held 5 bases outside the gene matches. The V gene's germline CDR1 is LNHNV and CDR2 YYDKDF (reference sequence). CDR3 length equals 16 residues. The CDR3 DNA is TGTGCCACCAGCAGAGTAAGGCTAGCGGGAGACAATGAGCAGTTCTTC. It translates to CATSRVRLAGDNEQFF.